Below, 6 T cell receptor beta chains from the same sample are listed, as sequenced in a study of blood T cell repertoires in COVID-19. Here immunoSEQ multiplex PCR was the method, and the copy in TCRdb shows in-frame clones only, minus some. The sample contains about 270,000 clones, around 90% of which appear only once. The sequencing sample was made of peripheral blood. Receptor source: a man aged 55 to 70 who had recovered from COVID-19.

This chain links TRBV6-6 with TRBJ1-1; 12 nucleotides align to TRBD1. Trimming took 10 bases from V and 5 from J; bases not matched to a gene: 11. The CDR3 sequence is 15 residues long. Germline loops: CDR1 MNHNY, CDR2 SVGAGI (reference sequence). The CDR3 loop reads CATRPGTGGGTEAFF. The DNA for the CDR3 is TGTGCCACCCGTCCCGGGACAGGGGGCGGAACTGAAGCTTTCTTT.

The chain couples TRBV25-1 to TRBJ2-5; 12 nucleotides line up with TRBD2. CDR3 size: 17 residues. Unmatched junction bases numbered 8, after V lost 2 bases and J lost 4 bases. The germline gives CDR1 MGHDK, CDR2 SYGVNS. CDR3 protein: CASSEPTGLAGAETQYF. The CDR3 region has the DNA TGTGCCAGCAGTGAACCAACGGGACTAGCGGGTGCAGAGACCCAGTACTTC.

The V and J genes are TRBV4-2 and TRBJ2-3; no clear D gene. The CDR3 loop spans 13 amino acids. With 1 base removed from V and 6 bases from J, the gap between germline ends came to 8 bases. Germline V gives CDR1 LGHNA, CDR2 YNFKEQ. CDR3 nucleotides: TGTGCCAGCAGCCAAGGATCGCGGGATACGCAGTATTTT. It encodes CASSQGSRDTQYF.

The chain couples TRBV3-1 (or the pseudogene TRBV3-2) to TRBJ2-4, with TRBD2 matching over 9 bases. Germline V gene sequence: CDR1 LGHDT, CDR2 YNNKEL (reference sequence). The junction had 15 bases not matched to a gene; V was cut back by 3 bases and J by 0 bases. The CDR3 spans 20 residues. Written as DNA, the CDR3 is TGTGCCAGCAGCCACCCACCCCCTAGCGGGAACATAAAAGCCAAAAACATTCAGTACTTC. This translates into CASSHPPPSGNIKAKNIQYF.

The V call is TRBV9, the J call TRBJ2-5, with 8 bases matching TRBD1. The V segment lost 3 bases and the J segment 5 bases; nucleotides outside the gene matches: 9. Germline CDR1 and CDR2: SGDLS and YYNGEE. This CDR3 region has 15 residues. CDR3: CASSAAGTGHETQYF. In DNA, the CDR3 is TGTGCCAGCAGCGCCGCCGGGACAGGCCACGAGACCCAGTACTTC.

This chain joins TRBV5-8 and TRBJ1-1; unclear D gene. CDR3 size: 15 residues. V lost 9 bases and J lost 0, with 18 bases in between. Per germline, CDR1 SGHTS and CDR2 YDEGEE. The CDR3 coding sequence is TGTGCCAATCCACCGAAGGGAGGGCTGAACACTGAAGCTTTCTTT. As protein: CANPPKGGLNTEAFF.